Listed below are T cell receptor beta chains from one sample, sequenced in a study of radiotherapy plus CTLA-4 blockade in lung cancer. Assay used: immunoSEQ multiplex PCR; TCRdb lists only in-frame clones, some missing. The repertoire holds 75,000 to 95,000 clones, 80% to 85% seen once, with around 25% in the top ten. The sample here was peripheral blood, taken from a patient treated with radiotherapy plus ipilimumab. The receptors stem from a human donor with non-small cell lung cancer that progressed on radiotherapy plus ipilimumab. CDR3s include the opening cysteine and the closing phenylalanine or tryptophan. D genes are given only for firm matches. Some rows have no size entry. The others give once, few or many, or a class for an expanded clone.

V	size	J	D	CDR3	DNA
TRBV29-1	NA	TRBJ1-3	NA	CSAADAGSSGNTIYF	TGCAGCGCCGCCGACGCAGGGAGCTCTGGAAACACCATATATTTT
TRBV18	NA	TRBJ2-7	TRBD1	CASSPRGDRGYEQYF	TGTGCCAGCTCCCCCCGTGGAGACAGGGGATACGAGCAGTACTTC
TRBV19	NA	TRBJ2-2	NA	CASSSLGTYSNTGELFF	TGTGCCAGTAGTTCACTAGGGACATACTCGAACACCGGGGAGCTGTTTTTT
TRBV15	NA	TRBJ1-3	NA	CATSAGAGTIYF	TGTGCCACCAGCGCCGGAGCGGGCACCATATATTTT
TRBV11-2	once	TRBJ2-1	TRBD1	CASSLNRGSSYNEQFF	TGTGCCAGCAGCTTAAACAGGGGGAGCTCCTACAATGAGCAGTTCTTC
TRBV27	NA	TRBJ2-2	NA	CASSFSTGELFF	TGTGCCAGCAGTTTTTCCACCGGGGAGCTGTTTTTT
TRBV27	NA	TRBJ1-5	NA	CASALWGRSNQPQHF	TGTGCCAGCGCCCTTTGGGGACGTAGCAATCAGCCCCAGCATTTT
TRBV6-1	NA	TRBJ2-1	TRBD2	CASRRLAGSNEQFF	TGTGCCAGCAGACGGCTAGCGGGCAGCAATGAGCAGTTCTTC
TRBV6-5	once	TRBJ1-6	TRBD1	CASSPPGTDNSPLHF	TGTGCCAGCAGTCCTCCCGGGACAGATAATTCACCCCTCCACTTT
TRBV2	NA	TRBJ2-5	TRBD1	CASSPDRGRRETQYF	TGTGCCAGCAGTCCCGACAGGGGGCGCAGAGAGACCCAGTACTTC
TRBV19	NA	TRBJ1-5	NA	CASSISGVNQPQHF	TGTGCCAGTAGTATCTCAGGGGTCAATCAGCCCCAGCATTTT
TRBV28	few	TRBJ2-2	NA	CASEGVNTGELFF	TGTGCCAGCGAGGGAGTGAACACCGGGGAGCTGTTTTTT
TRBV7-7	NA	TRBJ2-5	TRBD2	CASSLAQTSFGETQYF	TGTGCTAGCAGCTTAGCTCAGACTAGCTTCGGGGAGACCCAGTACTTC
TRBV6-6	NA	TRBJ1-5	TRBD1	CASSPGQGVNQPQHF	TGTGCCAGCAGTCCGGGACAGGGGGTCAATCAGCCCCAGCATTTT
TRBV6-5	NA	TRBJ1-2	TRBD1	CASSRTGANYGYTF	TGTGCCAGCAGCCGAACAGGGGCGAACTATGGCTACACCTTC
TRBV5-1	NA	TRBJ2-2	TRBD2	CASSPDPTSANTGELFF	TGCGCCAGCAGCCCCGACCCGACTAGCGCGAACACCGGGGAGCTGTTTTTT
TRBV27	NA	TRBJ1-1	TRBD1	CASRMTGPGEAFF	TGTGCCAGCAGGATGACAGGGCCGGGTGAAGCTTTCTTT
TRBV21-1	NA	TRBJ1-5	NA	CASSKAPDRASNQPQHF	TGTGCCAGCAGCAAAGCCCCCGACAGGGCAAGCAATCAGCCCCAGCATTTT
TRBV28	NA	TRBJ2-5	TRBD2	CASSPGLAGVRETQYF	TGTGCCAGCAGTCCAGGACTAGCGGGAGTTAGAGAGACCCAGTACTTC
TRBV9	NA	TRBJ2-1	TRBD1	CASSVDGTGEGSDDEQFF	TGTGCCAGCAGCGTAGACGGGACAGGGGAGGGCAGTGACGATGAGCAGTTCTTC
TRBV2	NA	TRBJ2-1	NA	CASSEIGYGAGLFF	TGTGCCAGCAGTGAAATAGGCTACGGGGCGGGACTGTTCTTC
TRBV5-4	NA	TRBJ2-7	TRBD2	CASSLAGLGSGEQYF	TGTGCCAGCAGCTTGGCGGGACTAGGATCGGGTGAGCAGTACTTC
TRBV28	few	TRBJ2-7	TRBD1	CASSLLGTGGRYEQYF	TGTGCCAGCAGTTTATTAGGGACAGGGGGCAGGTACGAGCAGTACTTC
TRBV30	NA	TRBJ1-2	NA	CAWSSGGSNYGYTF	TGTGCCTGGAGTTCGGGCGGGTCAAACTATGGCTACACCTTC
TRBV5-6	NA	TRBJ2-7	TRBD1	CASSYGQGVAYEQYF	TGTGCCAGCAGCTACGGACAGGGGGTTGCGTACGAGCAGTACTTC
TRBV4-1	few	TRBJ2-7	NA	CASSQATGDRYEQYF	TGCGCCAGCAGCCAAGCCACGGGAGACCGGTACGAGCAGTACTTC
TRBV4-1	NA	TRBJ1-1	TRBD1	CASSQVVQGGDTEAFF	TGCGCCAGCAGCCAAGTGGTACAGGGGGGGGACACTGAAGCTTTCTTT
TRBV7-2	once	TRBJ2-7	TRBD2	CASSLESGLVTYEQYF	TGTGCCAGCAGCTTAGAGTCGGGACTAGTAACCTACGAGCAGTACTTC
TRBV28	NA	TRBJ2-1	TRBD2	CASSPIFKGLGFF	TGTGCCAGCAGCCCCATTTTTAAGGGACTAGGGTTCTTC
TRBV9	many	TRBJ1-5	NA	CASSGGVSQPQHF	TGTGCCAGCAGCGGAGGGGTGAGTCAGCCCCAGCATTTT
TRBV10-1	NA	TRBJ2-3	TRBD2	CASSESGPSGSTDTQYF	TGCGCCAGCAGTGAGTCGGGCCCTAGCGGTAGCACAGATACGCAGTATTTT
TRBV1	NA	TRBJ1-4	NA	CTSSQDRDSSEKLFF	TGCACCAGCAGCCAAGATAGGGACAGTAGTGAAAAACTGTTTTTT
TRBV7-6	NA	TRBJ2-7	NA	CASSPGTRPYEQYF	TGTGCCAGCAGCCCGGGGACCCGCCCCTACGAGCAGTACTTC
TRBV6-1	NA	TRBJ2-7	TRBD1	CASSDQGAGEQYF	TGTGCCAGCAGTGACCAGGGGGCCGGCGAGCAGTACTTC
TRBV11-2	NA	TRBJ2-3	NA	CASSLIAGFTDTQYF	TGTGCCAGCAGCTTGATCGCGGGATTCACAGATACGCAGTATTTT
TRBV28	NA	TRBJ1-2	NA	CASSSVLGNGYTF	TGTGCCAGCAGCTCTGTGCTGGGTAATGGCTACACCTTC
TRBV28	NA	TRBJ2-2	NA	CASSLAQLFGELFF	TGTGCCAGCAGTTTAGCCCAACTTTTCGGGGAGCTGTTTTTT
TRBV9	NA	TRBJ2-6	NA	CASSVGPHVQFSGANVLTF	TGTGCCAGCAGCGTAGGCCCACACGTCCAGTTTTCTGGGGCCAACGTCCTGACTTTC
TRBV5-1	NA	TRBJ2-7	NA	CASRRTNGPYEQYF	TGCGCCAGCAGGCGGACTAACGGACCATACGAGCAGTACTTC
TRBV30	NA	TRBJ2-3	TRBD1	CACPKHASGQGGAGLDTQYF	TGTGCCTGCCCTAAGCACGCCTCCGGACAGGGGGGAGCGGGGTTAGATACGCAGTATTTT
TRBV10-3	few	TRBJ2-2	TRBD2	CAIREGLAGNTGELFF	TGTGCCATCAGAGAGGGACTAGCGGGGAACACCGGGGAGCTGTTTTTT
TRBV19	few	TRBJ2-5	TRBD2	CASSHRGVAETQYF	TGTGCCAGTAGCCACCGGGGGGTTGCAGAGACCCAGTACTTC
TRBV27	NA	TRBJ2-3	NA	CASRKGPLVDTQYF	TGTGCCAGCAGAAAAGGCCCTCTAGTCGATACGCAGTATTTT
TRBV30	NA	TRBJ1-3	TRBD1	CACSHMDRGRGSGNTIYF	TGTGCCTGCTCCCACATGGACAGGGGGCGCGGGTCTGGAAACACCATATATTTT
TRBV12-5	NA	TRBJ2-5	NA	CASGPGQGTETQYF	TGTGCTAGTGGCCCGGGACAAGGAACAGAGACCCAGTACTTC
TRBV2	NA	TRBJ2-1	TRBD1	CASQQGYNEQFF	TGTGCCAGCCAACAGGGGTACAATGAGCAGTTCTTC
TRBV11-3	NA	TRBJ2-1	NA	CASSLGEMGASNEQFF	TGTGCCAGCAGCTTAGGGGAAATGGGGGCGAGCAATGAGCAGTTCTTC
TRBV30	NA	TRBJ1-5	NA	CAWSGVNSNQPQHF	TGTGCCTGGAGTGGGGTCAATAGCAATCAGCCCCAGCATTTT
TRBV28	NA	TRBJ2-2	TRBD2	CASTPGTSGRGTGELFF	TGTGCCAGCACCCCCGGGACTAGCGGGAGGGGGACCGGGGAGCTGTTTTTT
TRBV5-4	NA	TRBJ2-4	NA	CASSPLGLKNIQYF	TGTGCCAGCAGCCCCTTAGGGCTGAAAAACATTCAGTACTTC
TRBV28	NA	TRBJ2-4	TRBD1	CASSEIQGGQNIQYF	TGTGCCAGCAGTGAAATACAGGGGGGTCAAAACATTCAGTACTTC